This TCR beta chain stems from a study of Ad26.COV2.S vaccination and SARS-CoV-2 variants. As for treatment: 15 to 20 received Ad26.COV2.S at low or high dose, single or two shots; several received placebo; per-sample allocation not given. Vaccine and placebo recipients were sampled on day 63 after the first injection. Trimming at V came to 2 bases and at J to 2 bases, leaving 5 bases not matched to a gene. The CDR3 extends over 16 amino acids. The V gene's germline CDR1 is LGHDT and CDR2 YNNKEL (reference sequence). Generated by immunoSEQ multiplex PCR, the TCRdb table keeps only in-frame clones and is missing some. Here the sample spans about 390,000 clones, 70% to 90% being singletons.

Sequencing was performed on peripheral blood, taken in a trial of Ad26.COV2.S vaccine versus placebo. The chain links TRBV3-1 (or the pseudogene TRBV3-2) to TRBJ2-2; 7 nucleotides line up with TRBD1. This clonotype originated in a person aged 18-60 years who received the Ad26.COV2.S COVID-19 vaccine or a placebo. In DNA, the CDR3 is TGTGCCAGCAGCCAACTGACAGGGCGCAACACCGGGGAGCTGTTTTTT. Protein sequence: CASSQLTGRNTGELFF.